One sample yielded the 8 T cell receptor beta chains listed below, sequenced in a study of shared clonotypes between healthy human individuals (dated by TCRdb to 2018 to 2021). The library was built by means of the immunoSEQ multiplex PCR assay. What TCRdb holds here is the immuneACCESS table cut down to in-frame rearrangements. Part of the clones is not present; checked against another copy, under half of the missing clones reflect an unresolved V gene, and the others are unexplained. The sample records fewer than 600,000 clones, around 77% of which are singletons. About 12% of the sample rests with the top ten. The sequenced sample consisted of PBMCs. The receptors were gathered from a woman aged 40-49 years in good health. Some clones in this sample may be carry-over from other donors' samples.

CDR3 DNA sequence: TGTGCCAGCTCACCACTGGGGGGGGACAACTCCTACGAGCAGTACTTC. It yields the protein CASSPLGGDNSYEQYF. The chain couples TRBV18 to TRBJ2-7; D possibly corresponds to TRBD2 (7 bases). The CDR3 is 16 amino acids. Trimming shortened V by 1 base and J by 0 bases, and 13 bases separated the two germline ends. Germline lookup yields CDR1 KGHSH and CDR2 LQKENI. Looking up the rest from reference TRBV18 and TRBJ2-7 gives the full variable domain: NAGVMQNPRHLVRRRGQEARLRCSPMKGHSHVYWYRQLPEEGLKFMVYLQKENIIDESGMPKERFSAEFPKEGPSILRIQQVVRGDSAAYFCASSPLGGDNSYEQYFGPGTRLTVT.

The rearrangement links TRBV10-3 to TRBJ2-1, with 8 nucleotides matching TRBD2. The CDR3 runs to 17 residues. The germline CDR1 and CDR2 sequences are ENHRY and SYGVKD. Losses at the gene ends were 0 bases for V and 0 bases for J; bases not matched to a gene: 4. CDR3 sequence reads: CAISESTSGPSYNEQFF. As DNA, the CDR3 is TGTGCCATCAGTGAGTCTACTAGCGGACCCTCCTACAATGAGCAGTTCTTC.

This sequence joins TRBV5-1 and TRBJ2-7; D is unclear. V shed 1 base and J shed 6 bases, with 8 bases lying between them. In germline, CDR1 is SGHRS, CDR2 YFSETQ. The CDR3 consists of 12 residues. The CDR3 nucleotides are TGCGCCAGCAGCTTGACCTACCGCGAGCAGTACTTC. Its protein product is CASSLTYREQYF.

This sequence joins TRBV2 and TRBJ2-5, with TRBD1 identical over 8 bases. The CDR3 runs to 16 residues. Germline CDR1 is SNHLY and CDR2 is FYNNEI. V lost 3 bases to trimming and J lost 5 bases; unmatched junction nucleotides: 11. CDR3: CASSESGQGVGETQYF. The CDR3 nucleotides are TGTGCCAGCAGTGAGTCTGGACAGGGCGTGGGGGAGACCCAGTACTTC.

This sequence joins TRBV29-1 and TRBJ2-1, with 10 bases identical to TRBD2. The V segment lost 0 bases and the J segment 8 bases; nucleotides outside the gene matches: 10. Per the germline V gene, CDR1 is SQVTM and CDR2 is ANQGSEA. This CDR3 region has 16 residues. CDR3 amino acids: CSVEEDWLAGEDEQFF. As DNA, the CDR3 is TGCAGCGTTGAAGAAGATTGGCTAGCGGGAGAAGATGAGCAGTTCTTC.

V and J are TRBV19 and TRBJ1-1; no reliable D call. With 4 bases removed from V and 3 bases from J, the gap between germline ends came to 15 bases. The germline V gene has CDR1 LNHDA and CDR2 SQIVND (reference sequence). CDR3 length: 15 amino acids. CDR3 sequence (DNA): TGTGCCAGTAGTACGCAGGCGTCCCGCTACACTGAAGCTTTCTTT. Translated: CASSTQASRYTEAFF.

The rearrangement joins TRBV4-3 to TRBJ1-5; 7 bases fit TRBD1. Trimming took 0 bases from V and 7 from J; bases not matched to a gene: 6. This CDR3 contains 15 residues. The germline V gene has CDR1 LGHNA and CDR2 YSLEER. The CDR3 spells CASSQDRQGGQPQHF. Written as DNA, the CDR3 is TGCGCCAGCAGCCAAGATCGGCAGGGGGGGCAGCCCCAGCATTTT.

The V and J genes are TRBV5-4 and TRBJ2-5; 9 bases fit TRBD2. The CDR3 sequence is 15 residues long. With 0 bases clipped from V and 6 bases from J, the junction kept 6 bases outside the gene matches. Looked up from germline, CDR1 is SGHNT and CDR2 is YYREEE (reference sequence). CDR3 protein: CASSLVGGLAKTQYF. The CDR3 DNA is TGTGCCAGCAGCTTGGTCGGCGGACTAGCGAAGACCCAGTACTTC.